What follows are 9 T cell receptor beta chains derived from one specimen sequenced in a study of T cells in Graves' hyperthyroidism and ophthalmopathy. The CDR3 regions of TCR beta were amplified from RNA transcripts. The HTBI set primed first-round TCR CDR3 RT-PCR. A single record per CDR3 protein comes from TCRdb applying MiXCR to the multiplex PCR reads. The sample includes approximately 690,000 distinct CDR3 sequences, 14% of them seen just once. The source material was blood. Receptors originate from a woman aged 45-59 years with Graves' ophthalmopathy.

This clonotype was recorded many times. The chain employs TRBV9 and TRBJ2-7; D is perhaps TRBD1 (5 bases). The CDR3 totals 14 residues. The germline gives CDR1 SGDLS, CDR2 YYNGEE. V shed 2 bases and J shed 2 bases, with 11 bases lying between them. CDR3 loop: CASSVLADTYEQYF. The CDR3 region has the DNA TGTGCCAGCAGCGTTCTGGCGGACACCTACGAGCAGTACTTC.

Many counts were recorded for this clonotype. The chain uses TRBV7-2 and TRBJ2-3, with 7 bases matching TRBD2. Trimming cost V 1 base and J 7 bases; bases outside gene matches: 5. Germline CDR1 and CDR2: SGHTA and FQGNSA. This CDR3 comprises 14 residues. As DNA, the CDR3 is TGTGCCAGCAGCTTAGGTCCAGCGGGGAATACGCAGTATTTT. Protein product: CASSLGPAGNTQYF.

This clonotype was recorded many times. The rearrangement joins TRBV11-3 to TRBJ2-5; TRBD2 matches 8 bases. The trim removed 7 bases at V and 1 base at J, leaving 5 bases unmatched. The CDR3 is made up of 14 amino acids. Germline V gene data show CDR1 as SGHNT and CDR2 as YENEEA. CDR3 loop: CASTAGGLQETQYF. The CDR3, as DNA: TGTGCCAGCACCGCGGGAGGCCTCCAAGAGACCCAGTACTTC.

This clonotype was observed a handful of times. This chain links TRBV5-1 with TRBJ2-2; 12 nucleotides agree with TRBD1. V shed 4 bases, J shed 7 bases, and the junction held 8 bases outside the gene matches. Germline V gene sequence: CDR1 SGHRS, CDR2 YFSETQ. The CDR3 runs 16 residues. This CDR3 is CASSGSGQGAIGELFF. CDR3 DNA sequence: TGCGCCAGCAGCGGCTCGGGACAGGGGGCTATCGGGGAGCTGTTTTTT.

The table lists this clonotype with many counts. This rearrangement joins TRBV5-1 to TRBJ1-2; 10 bases map to TRBD1. The CDR3 has 18 residues. Trimming at V came to 0 bases and at J to 4 bases, leaving 12 bases not matched to a gene. Germline V gene lookup returns CDR1 SGHRS and CDR2 YFSETQ. CDR3 residues: CASSLAPGQGPRGYGYTF. CDR3 in DNA: TGCGCCAGCAGCTTGGCCCCGGGACAGGGGCCCAGGGGCTATGGCTACACCTTC.

This clonotype was seen many times. This chain uses TRBV9 with TRBJ1-1; 8 nucleotides line up with TRBD1. Losses at the gene ends were 3 bases for V and 4 bases for J; bases not matched to a gene: 5. The CDR3 is 14 amino acids. The V gene's germline CDR1 is SGDLS and CDR2 YYNGEE. The CDR3 DNA sequence: TGTGCCAGCAGCGCGGACAGGGTTGGCACTGAAGCTTTCTTT. Amino acid sequence: CASSADRVGTEAFF.

This clonotype has a count of ten or more. The rearrangement links TRBV7-8 to TRBJ2-2; D could derive from TRBD1 or TRBD2 (6 bases each). Looked up from germline, CDR1 is SGHVS and CDR2 is FQNEAQ. This CDR3 spans 15 amino acids. Trimming left V 5 bases short and J 6 bases short, with 16 bases between. CDR3 bases: TGTGCCAGCAGCCTAGGGGGGCGCAGTGCCGGGGAGCTGTTTTTT. As protein: CASSLGGRSAGELFF.

This clonotype was detected many times. The chain is built from TRBV27 and TRBJ2-7; D might be TRBD2 (6 bases). Trimming took 1 base from V and 3 from J, leaving 19 bases between them. Germline V CDR1 and CDR2: MNHEY, SMNVEV (reference sequence). The CDR3 is 17 residues long. For the CDR3, the DNA is TGTGCCAGCAGTTTATACAACCCGGGGGTACCTTACTACGAGCAGTACTTC. Its translation is CASSLYNPGVPYYEQYF.

This clonotype was picked up many times. This rearrangement joins TRBV11-2 to TRBJ2-4; 8 bases are shared with TRBD2. The CDR3 has 17 residues. Germline CDR1 and CDR2: SGHAT and FQNNGV. J gave up 0 bases and V 0 bases, and 4 bases lay outside the gene matches. CDR3 bases: TGTGCCAGCAGCTTAGATCGACTAGCGAGAGCCAAAAACATTCAGTACTTC. Encoded protein: CASSLDRLARAKNIQYF.